This record looks at one TCR beta chain sequence and its context. The source of the sample is a study of T cells after yellow fever vaccination. TCRdb called the 5' RACE reads again in MiXCR, with one record for every CDR3 protein. The sample holds about 340,000 distinct CDR3 sequences, approximately 13% seen once. Trimming removed 2 bases from V and 9 bases from J, with 26 bases in between. This CDR3 is built from 17 residues. CDR1 is MNHEY and CDR2 is SVGEGT in the germline V gene. Material: CD4+ T cells sorted from PBMCs, obtained 15 days after the yellow fever booster vaccination. V usage is TRBV6-2 or TRBV6-3 and J usage is TRBJ2-7; possibly TRBD2 for D (5 bases). The sequence was collected from a man aged 18 to 35 who received the YFV17D yellow fever vaccine. The CDR3 loop reads CASSYRVWRASRPGQYF. In DNA, the CDR3 is TGTGCCAGCAGTTACAGGGTCTGGCGGGCTTCGCGACCCGGGCAGTACTTC.